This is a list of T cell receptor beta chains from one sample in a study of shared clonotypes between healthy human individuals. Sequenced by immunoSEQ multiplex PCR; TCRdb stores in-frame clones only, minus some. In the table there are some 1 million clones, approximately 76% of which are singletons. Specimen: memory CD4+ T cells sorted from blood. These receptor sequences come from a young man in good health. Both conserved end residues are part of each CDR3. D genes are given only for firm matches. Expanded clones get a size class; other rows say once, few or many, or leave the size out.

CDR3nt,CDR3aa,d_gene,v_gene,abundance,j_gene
TGCGCCAGCAGTGAAATGGGACTGAACACAGATACGCAGTATTTT,CASSEMGLNTDTQYF,-,TRBV10-2,-,TRBJ2-3
TGTGCCAGTAGTGTCACAGGGGGCGGAAGTAGTTACGAGCAGTACTTC,CASSVTGGGSSYEQYF,TRBD1,TRBV19,once,TRBJ2-7
TGTGCCAGCAGCACCCAGGGGGCGCAACCGAATACGCAGTATTTT,CASSTQGAQPNTQYF,-,TRBV21-1,-,TRBJ2-3
TGTGCCATCAGATTTAACCGACAGGGGGGGAATGGCTACACCTTC,CAIRFNRQGGNGYTF,TRBD1,TRBV10-3,-,TRBJ1-2
TGCGCCAGCAGCCGGGATCTCACAGATACGCAGTATTTT,CASSRDLTDTQYF,-,TRBV10-1,-,TRBJ2-3
TGCGCCAGCAGCCAGCCGGACAGGGGGACTGAAGCTTTCTTT,CASSQPDRGTEAFF,TRBD1,TRBV4-1,-,TRBJ1-1
TGTGCCAGCTCACCCAAACTAGCGGGGGACGAGCAGTACTTC,CASSPKLAGDEQYF,TRBD2,TRBV18,-,TRBJ2-7
TGCGCCAGCAGCTTCGAGCGGGGGCGGCAAGAGACCCAGTACTTC,CASSFERGRQETQYF,TRBD2,TRBV5-1,-,TRBJ2-5
TGTGCCAGCAGCGCCCCCACTAGCGGGGCAGATACGCAGTATTTT,CASSAPTSGADTQYF,TRBD2,TRBV7-2,-,TRBJ2-3
TGTGCCAGCAGCGCCAACGGCAGGGGACAAGAGACCCAGTACTTC,CASSANGRGQETQYF,-,TRBV11-2,once,TRBJ2-5
TGCGCCAGCAGCCAAGGGGGGGCAGGGAAGAATGAGCAGTTCTTC,CASSQGGAGKNEQFF,-,TRBV4-1,-,TRBJ2-1
TGTGCCAGCAGGGGAACGGCGGGAGGGCCCAACGAGCAGTACTTC,CASRGTAGGPNEQYF,TRBD2,TRBV2,-,TRBJ2-7
TGTGCCAGCAGCCGTATTAGAGAGTCACCCCTCCACTTT,CASSRIRESPLHF,-,TRBV7-9,-,TRBJ1-6
TGTGCCTGGAGTGTAGCTAATGAAAAACTGTTTTTT,CAWSVANEKLFF,-,TRBV30,-,TRBJ1-4
TGTGCCAGTAGTATCTCCGGACAGGGGGATGAAAAACTGTTTTTT,CASSISGQGDEKLFF,TRBD1,TRBV19,-,TRBJ1-4
TGTGCCAGCAGGAAACAGGGGGGGGTTGGGACTGAAGCTTTCTTT,CASRKQGGVGTEAFF,TRBD1,TRBV2,-,TRBJ1-1
TGTGCCAGCAGCTCCTTTCGGGGGGGTGAGGCAGATACGCAGTATTTT,CASSSFRGGEADTQYF,TRBD2,TRBV11-2,-,TRBJ2-3
TGTGCCAGCAGCGTGAGTCGGACAGGGCAGGGCTATGGCTACACCTTC,CASSVSRTGQGYGYTF,TRBD1,TRBV7-9,-,TRBJ1-2
TGCAGCGTTGAAGAGGTGGGAGAGCAGTACTTC,CSVEEVGEQYF,-,TRBV29-1,once,TRBJ2-7
TGTGCCACAGGGACAGGGGGCGCGACTGAAAAACTGTTTTTT,CATGTGGATEKLFF,TRBD1,TRBV6-6,once,TRBJ1-4
TGTGCCAGCAGCCCCCTCCGGGACAGGGGAAACACTGAAGCTTTCTTT,CASSPLRDRGNTEAFF,TRBD1,TRBV14,-,TRBJ1-1
TGTGCCAGCAGCTTAGGGGACAGGGGCACTGAAGCTTTCTTT,CASSLGDRGTEAFF,TRBD1,TRBV5-4,-,TRBJ1-1
TGTGCCAGCAGTTTATTGGCAGGTCTAAAGATGGGGGGCTACACCTTC,CASSLLAGLKMGGYTF,-,TRBV27,-,TRBJ1-2
TGTGCCAGCAGGCTCAGGGGGCCTCTTGGCTACACCTTC,CASRLRGPLGYTF,TRBD1,TRBV6-6,once,TRBJ1-2
TGCGCCAGCAAGTCTCCCTCGAGGGTTGCGGGCAATCAGCCCCAGCATTTT,CASKSPSRVAGNQPQHF,-,TRBV5-1,many,TRBJ1-5
TGTGCCAGCAGCTTACGGGGGACAGAGGCGGAGACCCAGTACTTC,CASSLRGTEAETQYF,-,TRBV7-9,-,TRBJ2-5
TGTGCCAGTAGTAATTCCCCCTACGAGCAGTACTTC,CASSNSPYEQYF,-,TRBV11-3,-,TRBJ2-7